The subject of this entry is one T cell receptor beta chain. The sample carries other DNA sequences with the same CDR3. This record belongs to a study of blood T cell repertoires in COVID-19. The overall study: Sites across the United States, Italy and Spain contributed samples from acute and convalescent COVID-19. Nucleic acid was either cDNA or gDNA, and it came from T cells, B-cell-depleted T cells, or PBMCs.

The germline V and J ends were trimmed by 8 bases and 1 base, with 10 bases remaining between them. Germline V gene sequence: CDR1 KGHDR, CDR2 SFDVKD. CDR3 length: 14 amino acids. Repertoires were generated with immunoSEQ multiplex PCR, while TCRdb's copy carries only in-frame clones and drops some. Here the sample spans approximately 100,000 clones, around 91% being singletons. Input material: peripheral blood. The TCR sequence derives from a woman aged 80 or older with acute or convalescent COVID-19. The V gene is TRBV24-1, the J gene TRBJ2-2, with a tentative D call TRBD1 (6 bases). CDR3 residues: CATTQGGNTGELFF. The DNA of the CDR3 is TGTGCCACCACTCAAGGGGGGAACACCGGGGAGCTGTTTTTT.